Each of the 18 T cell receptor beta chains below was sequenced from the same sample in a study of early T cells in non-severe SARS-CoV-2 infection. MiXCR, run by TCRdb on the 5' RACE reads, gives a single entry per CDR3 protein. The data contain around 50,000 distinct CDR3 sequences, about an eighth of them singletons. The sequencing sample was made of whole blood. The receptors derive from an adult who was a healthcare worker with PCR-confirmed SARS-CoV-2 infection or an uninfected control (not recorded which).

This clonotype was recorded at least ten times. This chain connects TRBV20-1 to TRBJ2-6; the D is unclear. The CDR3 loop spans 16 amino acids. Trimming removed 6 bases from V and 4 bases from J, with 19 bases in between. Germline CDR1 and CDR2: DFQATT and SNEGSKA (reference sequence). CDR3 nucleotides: TGCAGTGCCCCGCTCCCGGGCCAGCCCGGGGCCAACGTCCTGACTTTC. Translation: CSAPLPGQPGANVLTF.

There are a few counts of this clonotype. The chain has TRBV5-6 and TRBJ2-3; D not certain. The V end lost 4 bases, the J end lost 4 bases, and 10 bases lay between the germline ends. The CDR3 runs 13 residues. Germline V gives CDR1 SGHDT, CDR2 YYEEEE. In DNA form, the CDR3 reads TGTGCCAGCAGCGCGGCGGCTCCAGATACGCAGTATTTT. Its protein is CASSAAAPDTQYF.

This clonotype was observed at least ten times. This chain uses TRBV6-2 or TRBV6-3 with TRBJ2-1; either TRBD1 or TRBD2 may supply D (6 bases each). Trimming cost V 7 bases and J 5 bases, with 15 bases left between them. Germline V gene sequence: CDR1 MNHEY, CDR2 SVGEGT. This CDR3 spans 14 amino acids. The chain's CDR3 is CASIGAGTNNEQFF. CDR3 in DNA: TGTGCCAGCATCGGTGCGGGGACAAACAATGAGCAGTTCTTC.

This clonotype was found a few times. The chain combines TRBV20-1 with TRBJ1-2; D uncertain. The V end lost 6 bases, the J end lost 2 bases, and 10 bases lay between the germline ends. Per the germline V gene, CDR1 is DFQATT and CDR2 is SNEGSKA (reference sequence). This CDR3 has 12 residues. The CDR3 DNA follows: TGCAGTGCCTCAGTGATAAACTATGGCTACACCTTC. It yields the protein CSASVINYGYTF.

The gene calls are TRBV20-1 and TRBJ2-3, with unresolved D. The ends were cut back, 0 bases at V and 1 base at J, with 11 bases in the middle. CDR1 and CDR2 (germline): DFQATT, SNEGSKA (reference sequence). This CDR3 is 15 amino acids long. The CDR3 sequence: CSARDAAPGTDTQYF. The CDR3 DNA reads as TGCAGTGCTAGAGACGCAGCGCCGGGCACAGATACGCAGTATTTT.

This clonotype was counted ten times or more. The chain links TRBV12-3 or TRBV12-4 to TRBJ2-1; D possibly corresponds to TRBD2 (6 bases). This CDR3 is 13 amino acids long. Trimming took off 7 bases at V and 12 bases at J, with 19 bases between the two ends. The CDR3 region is CASTLRREAGQFF. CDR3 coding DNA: TGTGCCAGCACCCTTAGGAGGGAGGCCGGGCAGTTCTTC.

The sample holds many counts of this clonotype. The CDR3: CASSLVGGTDPYEQYF. CDR3 sequence (DNA): TGTGCCAGCAGCTTAGTAGGTGGGACGGATCCCTACGAGCAGTACTTC. This chain connects TRBV7-9 to TRBJ2-7, with D possibly called TRBD1 or TRBD2 (5 bases each). Trimming took off 1 base at V and 2 bases at J, with 15 bases between the two ends. CDR1 SEHNR and CDR2 FQNEAQ come from the germline V gene (reference sequence). The CDR3 consists of 16 residues. Combining the CDR3 with reference TRBV7-9 and TRBJ2-7 gives the whole variable domain DTGVSQNPRHKITKRGQNVTFRCDPISEHNRLYWYRQTLGQGPEFLTYFQNEAQLEKSRLLSDRFSAERPKGSFSTLEIQRTEQGDSAMYLCASSLVGGTDPYEQYFGPGTRLTVT.

CDR3 bases: TGTGCCAGCAGTTTACCAAATCAGCCCCAGCATTTT. It codes for CASSLPNQPQHF. The V gene is TRBV28, the J gene TRBJ1-5; D remains ambiguous. The germline CDR1 and CDR2 sequences are MDHEN and SYDVKM. The CDR3 is made up of 12 amino acids. V dropped 2 bases and J dropped 4 bases, with 3 bases sitting between them.

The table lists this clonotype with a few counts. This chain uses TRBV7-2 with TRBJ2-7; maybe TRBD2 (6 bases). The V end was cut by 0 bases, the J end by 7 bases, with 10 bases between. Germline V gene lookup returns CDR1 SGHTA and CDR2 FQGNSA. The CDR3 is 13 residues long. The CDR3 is CASSLAGGVEQYF. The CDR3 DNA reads TGTGCCAGCAGCTTAGCTGGAGGGGTGGAGCAGTACTTC.

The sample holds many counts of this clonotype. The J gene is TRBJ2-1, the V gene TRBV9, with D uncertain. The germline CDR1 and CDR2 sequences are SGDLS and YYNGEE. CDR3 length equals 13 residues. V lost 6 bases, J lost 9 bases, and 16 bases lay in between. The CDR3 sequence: CASTTGHTGEQFF. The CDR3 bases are TGTGCCAGCACTACCGGTCATACGGGTGAGCAGTTCTTC.

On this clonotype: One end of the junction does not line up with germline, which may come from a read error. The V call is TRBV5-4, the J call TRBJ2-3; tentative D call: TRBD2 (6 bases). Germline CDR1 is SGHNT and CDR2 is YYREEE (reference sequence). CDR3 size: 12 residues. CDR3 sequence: CTSSLAGTTQYF. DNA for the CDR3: TGTACCAGCAGCTTGGCGGGGACTACGCAGTATTTT.

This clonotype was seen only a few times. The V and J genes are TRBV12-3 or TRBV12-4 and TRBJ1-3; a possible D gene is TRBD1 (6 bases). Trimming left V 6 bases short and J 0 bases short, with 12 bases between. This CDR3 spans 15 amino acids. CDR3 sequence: CASSHRDLSGNTIYF. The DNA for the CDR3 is TGTGCCAGCAGCCACAGGGACCTCTCTGGAAACACCATATATTTT.

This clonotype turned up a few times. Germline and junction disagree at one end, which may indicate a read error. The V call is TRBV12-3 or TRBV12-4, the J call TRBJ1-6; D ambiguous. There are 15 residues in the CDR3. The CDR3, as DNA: TGTGCCAGCAGTGATCAATCCTCCGATAATTCACCCCTCCACTTT. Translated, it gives CASSDQSSDNSPLHF.

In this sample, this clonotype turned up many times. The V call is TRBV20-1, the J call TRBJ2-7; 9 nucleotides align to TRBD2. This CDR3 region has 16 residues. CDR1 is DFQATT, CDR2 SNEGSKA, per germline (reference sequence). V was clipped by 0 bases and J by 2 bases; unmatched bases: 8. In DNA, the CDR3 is TGCAGTGCTAGAGATGGGAGCGGGAGGCCTCCCTACGAGCAGTACTTC. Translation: CSARDGSGRPPYEQYF.

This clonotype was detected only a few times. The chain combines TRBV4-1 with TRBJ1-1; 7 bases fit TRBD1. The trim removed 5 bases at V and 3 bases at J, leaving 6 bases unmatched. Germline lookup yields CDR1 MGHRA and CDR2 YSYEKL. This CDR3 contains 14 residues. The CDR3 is CASSGTAAYTEAFF. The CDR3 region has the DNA TGCGCCAGCAGCGGGACAGCAGCCTACACTGAAGCTTTCTTT.

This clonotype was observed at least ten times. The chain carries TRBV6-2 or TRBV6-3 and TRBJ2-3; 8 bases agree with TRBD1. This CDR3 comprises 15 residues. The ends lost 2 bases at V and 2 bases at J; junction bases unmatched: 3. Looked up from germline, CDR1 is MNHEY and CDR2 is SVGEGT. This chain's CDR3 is CASSYVDRVTDTQYF. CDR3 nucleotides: TGTGCCAGCAGTTACGTGGACAGGGTCACAGATACGCAGTATTTT.

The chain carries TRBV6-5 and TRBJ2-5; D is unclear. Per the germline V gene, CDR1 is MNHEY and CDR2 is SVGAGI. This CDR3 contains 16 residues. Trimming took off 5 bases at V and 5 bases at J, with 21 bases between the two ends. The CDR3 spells CASSLHARADPETQYF. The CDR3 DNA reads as TGTGCCAGCAGTCTCCATGCCCGGGCGGATCCGGAGACCCAGTACTTC.

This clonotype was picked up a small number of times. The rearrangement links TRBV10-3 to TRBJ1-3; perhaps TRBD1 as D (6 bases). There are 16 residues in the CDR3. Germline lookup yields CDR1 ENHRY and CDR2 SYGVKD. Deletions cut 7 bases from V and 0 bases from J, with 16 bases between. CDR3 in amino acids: CAINQGKGNSGNTIYF. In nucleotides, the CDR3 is TGTGCCATCAACCAGGGGAAGGGCAACTCTGGAAACACCATATATTTT.